The 32 T cell receptor beta chains reported below all come from one sample, sequenced in a study of T cell clonality in common variable immunodeficiency. Sequenced by immunoSEQ multiplex PCR; TCRdb stores in-frame clones only, minus some. Recorded here are tens of thousands of clones, none singletons. Overall study results and limits: Reportedly, TCR beta sequences from common variable immunodeficiency showed fewer deletions and N-nucleotide insertions.

Antigen specificity for these receptors is unknown. The specimen sequenced was peripheral blood mononuclear cells. These receptor sequences come from a human donor with common variable immunodeficiency.

In regard to this clone: The observed sequence ends 3 residues before the CDR3 terminus, with the missing tail filled in from the germline J gene. This chain links TRBV6-2 or TRBV6-3 with TRBJ1-1; no firm D call. In germline, CDR1 is MNHEY, CDR2 SVGEGT. Trimming cost V 6 bases and J 5 bases, with 10 bases left between them. The CDR3 consists of 12 residues. Incomplete CDR3 DNA: TGTGCCAGCAGAATAGGAGGGACTGAA. This sequence encodes CASRIGGTE. The CDR3 in its entirety is CASRIGGTEAFF.

A remark on this clone: Sequencing ends 3 residues short of the CDR3 end; the germline J gene provides the rest. The sample contains more than one DNA sequence encoding this CDR3. The chain combines TRBV30 with TRBJ1-2, with 7 bases lining up with TRBD1. The CDR3 runs to 11 residues. Germline loops: CDR1 GTSNPN, CDR2 SVGIG (reference sequence). The CDR3 DNA, read in part, is TGTGCCTGGAGTGCAGGGGGAGGC. This codes for CAWSAGGG. The whole CDR3 region reads CAWSAGGGYTF. Filled out from reference TRBV30 and TRBJ1-2, the complete variable domain reads SQTIHQWPATLVQPVGSPLSLECTVEGTSNPNLYWYRQAAGRGLQLLFYSVGIGQISSEVPQNLSASRPQDRQFILSSKKLLLSDSGFYLCAWSAGGGYTFGSGTRLTVV.

Regarding this clone: At one boundary the junction diverges from the germline segment, which might be a read error. The read comes to an end 3 residues before the CDR3 does, leaving the germline J gene to fill in the end. The V gene is TRBV7-9, the J gene TRBJ1-4; TRBD1 aligns across 8 bases. The germline gives CDR1 SEHNR, CDR2 FQNEAQ (reference sequence). The CDR3 is 14 residues long. The CDR3 DNA, read in part, is TGTTCCAGCAGAGCCGGGACAGGTCGTGAAAAA. The encoded protein is CSSRAGTGREK. The CDR3 in its entirety is CSSRAGTGREKLFF.

This clone is labeled as medium-sized. The sequenced fragment ends 3 residues before the CDR3 boundary, so the rest is inferred from the germline J gene. The chain employs TRBV5-6 and TRBJ1-6; 8 positions match TRBD1. This CDR3 spans 15 amino acids. With V trimmed by 2 bases and J by 9 bases, 7 bases remained unmatched. The germline gives CDR1 SGHDT, CDR2 YYEEEE. The part of the CDR3 DNA that was read is TGTGCCAGCAGCTTTAAGACAGGGGAGCGTTCACCC. The encoded protein is CASSFKTGERSP. The whole CDR3 protein is CASSFKTGERSPLHF.

This clone was detected ten times or more. The read ends 3 residues before the CDR3 terminus; that terminus is restored from the germline J gene. The chain combines TRBV29-1 with TRBJ2-6; possible D gene TRBD1, 5 bases. This CDR3 region has 17 residues. Trimming left V 2 bases short and J 0 bases short, with 14 bases between. CDR1 and CDR2 from the germline V gene are SQVTM and ANQGSEA. The chain's CDR3 is CSVELFSRDSGANVLTF. The CDR3 DNA, read in part, is TGCAGCGTTGAATTATTTTCCAGGGACTCTGGGGCCAACGTC.

This clone has just a few counts. With the read ending 3 residues before the CDR3 end, the germline J gene is used to fill in that end. V gene TRBV30 combines with J gene TRBJ2-7; maybe TRBD1 (6 bases). CDR1 and CDR2 (germline): GTSNPN, SVGIG (reference sequence). The V and J ends lost 4 bases and 5 bases respectively, with 15 bases between them. The CDR3 is 13 residues long. The covered CDR3 bases are TGTGCCTGGAATGCACAGGGTAATGACGAG. It codes for CAWNAQGNDE. The full CDR3 is CAWNAQGNDEQYF.

This clone has at least ten counts. Partial CDR3 DNA: TGTGCCAGCTCACCTAGCGGGGGGGACACAGATACG. Encoded protein: CASSPSGGDTDT. The whole CDR3 sequence reads CASSPSGGDTDTQYF. The chain is built from TRBV18 and TRBJ2-3; 11 nucleotides align to TRBD2. The read terminates 3 residues before the CDR3 end, so the remaining end is supplied by the germline J gene. The germline V gene has CDR1 KGHSH and CDR2 LQKENI. CDR3 size: 15 residues. Trimming cost V 3 bases and J 2 bases; bases outside gene matches: 1.

This clone occurred many times. The read ends 3 residues early relative to the CDR3; the germline J gene fills the gap. This rearrangement joins TRBV7-2 to TRBJ2-7; 7 positions agree with TRBD2. Germline assignment: CDR1 SGHTA and CDR2 FQGNSA. The V segment lost 6 bases and the J segment 4 bases; nucleotides outside the gene matches: 9. CDR3 size: 14 residues. The sequenced CDR3 bases are TGTGCCAGCAGGGGGAGGGCAGGGCCGTACGAG. Translated: CASRGRAGPYE. The entire CDR3 reads CASRGRAGPYEQYF.

This clone was observed a few times. From the germline J gene comes the end of the CDR3, since the read stops 3 residues before it. The V call is TRBV6-2 or TRBV6-3, the J call TRBJ2-3; D is undetermined. V lost 5 bases to trimming and J lost 1 base, with 4 bases between them. Per germline, CDR1 MNHEY and CDR2 SVGEGT. This CDR3 has 12 residues. The sequenced part of the CDR3 DNA is TGTGCCAGCAGTCCCGGCACAGATACG. As protein: CASSPGTDT. Given in full, the CDR3 is CASSPGTDTQYF.

Comment on this clone: The read stops 3 residues short of the end of the CDR3; the missing end is completed from the germline J gene. The chain uses TRBV30 and TRBJ1-6; possibly TRBD1 for D (6 bases). The germline CDR1 and CDR2 sequences are GTSNPN and SVGIG (reference sequence). The CDR3 loop spans 14 amino acids. The V gene lost 0 bases and the J gene lost 9 bases, with 12 bases spanning the gap. The DNA read from the CDR3 is TGTGCCTGGAGTGTTGGACAGATCCTTTCACCC. Protein product: CAWSVGQILSP. The full CDR3 protein reads CAWSVGQILSPLHF.

This clone was recorded many times. The CDR3 end is not reached by the read, which stops 3 residues before it; the germline J gene fills it in. The chain uses TRBV5-1 and TRBJ1-2, with unresolved D. The germline CDR1 and CDR2 sequences are SGHRS and YFSETQ. V was clipped by 3 bases and J by 3 bases, with 6 bases between them. The CDR3 has 12 amino acids. CDR3 bases read: TGCGCCAGCAGCTCGAGGGACTATGGC. Amino acid sequence: CASSSRDYG. The entire CDR3 protein is CASSSRDYGYTF.

This clone was detected many times. The CDR3 end is not reached by the read, which stops 3 residues before it; the germline J gene fills it in. This sequence joins TRBV5-1 and TRBJ2-3, with D uncertain. Germline CDR1 and CDR2: SGHRS and YFSETQ. This CDR3 spans 13 amino acids. With 2 bases removed from V and 7 bases from J, the gap between germline ends came to 11 bases. The CDR3 sequence: CASSFTVENTQYF. The DNA read from the CDR3 is TGCGCCAGCAGCTTCACGGTTGAAAATACG.

This clone was detected only a few times. The CDR3 end is not reached by the read, which stops 3 residues before it; the germline J gene fills it in. The V gene is TRBV30, the J gene TRBJ1-3; the match to TRBD1 covers 8 bases. The V and J ends lost 3 bases and 0 bases, in that order; junction bases with no gene match: 10. There are 17 residues in the CDR3. Germline V CDR1 and CDR2: GTSNPN, SVGIG (reference sequence). The part of the CDR3 DNA that was read is TGTGCCTGGAGACGACCCGGACAGGGACCCTCTGGAAACACC. Translation: CAWRRPGQGPSGNT. The complete CDR3 reads CAWRRPGQGPSGNTIYF.

Remarks on this clone: Sequencing ends 3 residues short of the CDR3 end; the germline J gene provides the rest. The rearrangement uses TRBV7-2 and TRBJ2-7, with D maybe TRBD2 (6 bases). The V end was cut by 5 bases, the J end by 5 bases, with 16 bases between. This CDR3 spans 14 amino acids. The germline CDR1 and CDR2 sequences are SGHTA and FQGNSA. The CDR3: CASSSWDFGDEQYF. The CDR3 bases that were read are TGTGCCAGCAGCAGCTGGGACTTCGGAGACGAG.

This clone was counted only a few times. The read terminates 3 residues before the CDR3 end, so the remaining end is supplied by the germline J gene. The rearrangement uses TRBV7-3 and TRBJ2-3, with unresolved D. The CDR3 consists of 11 residues. V dropped 4 bases and J dropped 3 bases, with 2 bases sitting between them. CDR1 SGHTA and CDR2 FQGTGA come from the germline V gene. Here the CDR3 reads CASSSTDTQYF. CDR3 DNA (partial): TGTGCCAGCAGCTCAACAGATACG.

This clone has more than one count but fewer than ten. The read gets to within 3 residues of the CDR3 end, and the germline J gene fills in the rest. The chain is built from TRBV2 and TRBJ1-5, with no clear D. Trimming pared 11 bases from V and 4 bases from J, leaving 15 bases between. Germline CDR1 and CDR2: SNHLY and FYNNEI. The CDR3 has 13 residues. The part of the CDR3 DNA that was read is TGTGCCGGGCGAAGCTCATGGAATCAGCCC. Translated, it gives CAGRSSWNQP. The entire CDR3 protein reads CAGRSSWNQPQHF.

Only a few counts were recorded for this clone. Sequencing ends 3 residues short of the CDR3 end; the germline J gene provides the rest. The chain links TRBV18 to TRBJ1-2; TRBD1 might be the D (6 bases). Looked up from germline, CDR1 is KGHSH and CDR2 is LQKENI. CDR3 length: 15 residues. The germline V and J ends were trimmed by 0 bases and 7 bases, with 15 bases remaining between them. The part of the CDR3 DNA that was read is TGTGCCAGCTCACCACCGGCGCTGGGGGCGGGTGGC. Encoded protein: CASSPPALGAGG. In full, the CDR3 is CASSPPALGAGGYTF.

Remarks on this clone: The missing CDR3 end, 3 residues past where the read stops, is filled in from the germline J gene. V and J are TRBV5-1 and TRBJ2-5, with TRBD2 matching over 10 bases. The CDR3 is 15 residues long. Trimming cost V 7 bases and J 1 base; bases outside gene matches: 7. Germline lookup yields CDR1 SGHRS and CDR2 YFSETQ. This chain's CDR3 is CASATSGASQETQYF. CDR3 DNA, as far as it was read: TGCGCCAGCGCTACTAGCGGGGCCTCCCAAGAGACC. The full variable domain, in which reference TRBV5-1 and TRBJ2-5 provide the parts outside the CDR3, is KAGVTQTPRYLIKTRGQQVTLSCSPISGHRSVSWYQQTPGQGLQFLFEYFSETQRNKGNFPGRFSGRQFSNSRSEMNVSTLELGDSALYLCASATSGASQETQYFGPGTRLLVL.

This clone was counted a few times. The CDR3 extends 3 residues past the end of the read, so its final part is completed from the germline J gene. The V gene is TRBV2, the J gene TRBJ2-1; the D gene is possibly TRBD1 (6 bases). The length of the CDR3 is 13 residues. Trimming stripped 9 bases from V and 4 bases from J, with 13 bases between. Germline V gene sequence: CDR1 SNHLY, CDR2 FYNNEI. The CDR3 spells CARAGVPYNEQFF. The CDR3 DNA, read in part, is TGTGCCAGAGCAGGGGTGCCTTACAATGAG. The full variable domain, rest sourced from reference TRBV2 and TRBJ2-1, is EPEVTQTPSHQVTQMGQEVILRCVPISNHLYFYWYRQILGQKVEFLVSFYNNEISEKSEIFDDQFSVERPDGSNFTLKIRSTKLEDSAMYFCARAGVPYNEQFFGPGTRLTVL.

Notes on this clone: The CDR3 is cut off 3 residues early in the read; its end comes from the germline J gene. The chain has TRBV20-1 and TRBJ2-1, with 7 bases fitting TRBD1. V lost 0 bases and J lost 5; bases outside the gene matches: 10. CDR1 is DFQATT and CDR2 is SNEGSKA in the germline V gene (reference sequence). The CDR3 has 16 residues. Partial CDR3 DNA: TGCAGTGCTAGAGATCAAGGGGGCCAATCTGACAATGAG. It specifies CSARDQGGQSDNE. The CDR3 as a whole reads CSARDQGGQSDNEQFF.

As regards this clone: The CDR3 extends 3 residues past the end of the read, so its final part is completed from the germline J gene. The chain uses TRBV19 and TRBJ1-2, with D possibly matching TRBD1 (5 bases). The V gene lost 4 bases and the J gene lost 2 bases, with 14 bases spanning the gap. Germline V gene sequence: CDR1 LNHDA, CDR2 SQIVND (reference sequence). The CDR3 contains 15 residues. The CDR3 bases that were read are TGTGCCAGTAGTAGAGACAGCGCCCTAAACTATGGC. Amino acids: CASSRDSALNYG. The CDR3 as a whole reads CASSRDSALNYGYTF.

In regard to this clone: The CDR3 end is not reached by the read, which stops 3 residues before it; the germline J gene fills it in. J is TRBJ2-5 and V is TRBV30; tentative D call: TRBD2 (5 bases). The CDR3 runs 13 residues. Germline V CDR1 and CDR2: GTSNPN, SVGIG (reference sequence). V lost 0 bases and J lost 5, with 10 bases in between. The DNA read from the CDR3 is TGTGCCTGGAGTGTCGGACTGGTCGAGACC. Its protein is CAWSVGLVET. In full, the CDR3 is CAWSVGLVETQYF.

About this clone: The CDR3 goes on 3 residues after the read ends, and that part is filled in from the germline J gene. The chain carries TRBV2 and TRBJ1-1; D is unresolved. This CDR3 has 15 residues. The V and J ends lost 4 bases and 0 bases respectively, with 12 bases between them. The V gene's germline CDR1 is SNHLY and CDR2 FYNNEI. The part of the CDR3 DNA that was read is TGTGCCAGCAGTGCGGGGTGGGTCATGAACACTGAA. It encodes CASSAGWVMNTE. In full, the CDR3 reads CASSAGWVMNTEAFF.

On this clone itself: The read comes to an end 3 residues before the CDR3 does, leaving the germline J gene to fill in the end. The chain couples TRBV7-2 to TRBJ2-1, with 11 positions matching TRBD2. Trimming at V came to 5 bases and at J to 8 bases, leaving 8 bases not matched to a gene. Per germline, CDR1 SGHTA and CDR2 FQGNSA. The CDR3 runs 15 residues. The CDR3 loop reads CASSPRLAGTYEQFF. The sequenced CDR3 bases are TGTGCCAGCAGCCCGAGACTAGCGGGGACCTATGAG.

This clone was seen at least ten times. The CDR3 end is not reached by the read, which stops 3 residues before it; the germline J gene fills it in. The gene calls are TRBV18 and TRBJ2-7; TRBD1 is a possible D gene (5 bases). Germline lookup yields CDR1 KGHSH and CDR2 LQKENI. This CDR3 is built from 12 residues. The V end lost 7 bases, the J end lost 5 bases, and 12 bases lay between the germline ends. Partial CDR3 DNA: TGTGCCAGCTTTGCGACAGTCCACGAG. Translated, it gives CASFATVHE. The entire CDR3 protein reads CASFATVHEQYF.

In this sample, this clone turned up a few times. From the germline J gene comes the end of the CDR3, since the read stops 3 residues before it. The V gene is TRBV19, the J gene TRBJ1-3; TRBD1 agrees at 8 bases. From germline, CDR1 is LNHDA and CDR2 SQIVND (reference sequence). The CDR3 has 16 amino acids. With V trimmed by 8 bases and J by 2 bases, 11 bases remained unmatched. The CDR3 here is CASATGQASAGNTIYF. The part of the CDR3 DNA that was read is TGTGCCAGTGCCACGGGACAGGCCTCCGCTGGAAACACC.

Notes on this clone: The read comes to an end 3 residues before the CDR3 does, leaving the germline J gene to fill in the end. This chain connects TRBV7-9 to TRBJ1-1, with unresolved D. The length of the CDR3 is 13 residues. V dropped 5 bases and J dropped 4 bases, with 11 bases sitting between them. CDR1 and CDR2 from the germline V gene are SEHNR and FQNEAQ (reference sequence). Incomplete CDR3 DNA: TGTGCCAGCAGCAGCCAGACGGGCACTGAA. Residues: CASSSQTGTE. The complete CDR3 reads CASSSQTGTEAFF.

On this clone: The CDR3 end lies 3 residues beyond the end of the read and is filled in from the germline J gene. The chain recombines TRBV7-3 with TRBJ1-2, with D perhaps TRBD1 (6 bases). From germline, CDR1 is SGHTA and CDR2 FQGTGA. CDR3 length: 13 amino acids. The V and J ends lost 5 bases and 7 bases respectively, with 14 bases between them. The CDR3 is CASSATGPGGYTF. Partial CDR3 DNA: TGTGCCAGCAGCGCGACAGGTCCTGGTGGC.

This clone was counted only a few times. Read coverage stops 3 residues before the CDR3 terminus; the germline J gene supplies the remainder. This chain connects TRBV7-9 to TRBJ2-5; 7 positions agree with TRBD2. V was clipped by 5 bases and J by 1 base; unmatched bases: 7. CDR3 length: 15 amino acids. Germline CDR1 reads SEHNR; CDR2 reads FQNEAQ (reference sequence). Incomplete CDR3 DNA: TGTGCCAGCAGCCTAGGCGGGGGACTCCAAGAGACC. Amino acid sequence: CASSLGGGLQET. The CDR3 in its entirety is CASSLGGGLQETQYF.

This clone was seen a handful of times. The CDR3 is cut off 3 residues early in the read; its end comes from the germline J gene. The genes are TRBV19 and TRBJ2-2, with D possibly being TRBD1 (5 bases). V lost 8 bases and J 8 bases, leaving 15 bases between the germline ends. The CDR3 extends over 13 amino acids. CDR1 is LNHDA, CDR2 SQIVND, per germline (reference sequence). CDR3 DNA, as far as it was read: TGTGCCAGTGCAGCAGGGTCCAATGGGGAG. Translated: CASAAGSNGE. From start to end, the CDR3 is CASAAGSNGELFF.

Regarding this clone: The read ends 3 residues before the CDR3 terminus; that terminus is restored from the germline J gene. This chain joins TRBV7-2 and TRBJ2-1; D might be TRBD1 (5 bases). The CDR3 length is 12 residues. The V gene's germline CDR1 is SGHTA and CDR2 FQGNSA. V lost 1 base and J 8 bases, leaving 6 bases between the germline ends. Partial CDR3 DNA: TGTGCCAGCAGCTTAGGCAGGGATGAG. The encoded protein is CASSLGRDE. In full, the CDR3 is CASSLGRDEQFF.

The covered CDR3 bases are TGCGCCAGCAGCTTGGGGGCGGGGGCGGCGACAGATACG. Translated: CASSLGAGAATDT. The full-length CDR3 reads as CASSLGAGAATDTQYF. This chain joins TRBV5-1 and TRBJ2-3; perhaps TRBD2 as D (7 bases). Sequencing ends 3 residues short of the CDR3 end; the germline J gene provides the rest. CDR3 length: 16 residues. The germline V gene encodes CDR1 SGHRS and CDR2 YFSETQ. The V and J ends lost 0 bases and 3 bases respectively, with 14 bases between them.